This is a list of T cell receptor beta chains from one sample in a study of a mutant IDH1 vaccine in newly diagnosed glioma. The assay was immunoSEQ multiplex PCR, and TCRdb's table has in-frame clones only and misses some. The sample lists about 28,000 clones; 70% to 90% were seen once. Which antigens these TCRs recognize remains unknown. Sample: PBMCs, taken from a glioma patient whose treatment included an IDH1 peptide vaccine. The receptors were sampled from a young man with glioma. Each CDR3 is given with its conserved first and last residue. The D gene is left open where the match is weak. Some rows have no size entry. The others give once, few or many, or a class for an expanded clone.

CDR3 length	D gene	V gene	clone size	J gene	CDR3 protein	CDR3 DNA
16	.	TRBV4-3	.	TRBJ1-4	CASSQVRGSTNEKLFF	TGCGCCAGCAGCCAAGTCAGGGGTTCAACTAATGAAAAACTGTTTTTT
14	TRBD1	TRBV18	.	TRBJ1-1	CASSQQGGWAEAFF	TGTGCCAGCTCCCAGCAAGGGGGCTGGGCTGAAGCTTTCTTT
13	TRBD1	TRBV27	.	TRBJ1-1	CASRDRANTEAFF	TGTGCCAGCAGGGACAGGGCGAACACTGAAGCTTTCTTT
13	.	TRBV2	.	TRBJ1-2	CASIEGGQGGYTF	TGTGCCAGCATCGAGGGGGGTCAGGGAGGCTACACCTTC
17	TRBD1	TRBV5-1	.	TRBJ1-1	CASSPLGQGSMNTEAFF	TGCGCCAGCAGCCCCTTGGGACAGGGCTCGATGAACACTGAAGCTTTCTTT
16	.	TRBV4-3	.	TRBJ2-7	CASSQDLEQGGYEQYF	TGCGCCAGCAGCCAAGATCTTGAACAGGGCGGCTACGAGCAGTACTTC
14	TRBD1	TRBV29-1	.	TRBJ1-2	CSVSPGQGAYGYTF	TGCAGCGTGTCTCCGGGACAGGGGGCGTATGGCTACACCTTC
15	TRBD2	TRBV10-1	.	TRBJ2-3	CASSEWRGKADTQYF	TGCGCCAGCAGTGAGTGGCGGGGGAAGGCAGATACGCAGTATTTT
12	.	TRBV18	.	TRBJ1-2	CASSSLGYGYTF	TGTGCCAGCTCCTCCCTGGGATATGGCTACACCTTC
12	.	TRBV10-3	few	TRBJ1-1	CAISEGRRVAFF	TGTGCCATCAGTGAGGGGAGGAGGGTGGCTTTCTTT
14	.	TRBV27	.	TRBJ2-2	CVSSVGANTGELFF	TGTGTCAGCAGTGTTGGGGCGAACACCGGGGAGCTGTTTTTT
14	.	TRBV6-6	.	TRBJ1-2	CASSSTPGVYGYTF	TGTGCCAGCAGTTCCACCCCGGGGGTCTATGGCTACACCTTC
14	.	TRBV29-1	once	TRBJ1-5	CSVVAGDSNQPQHF	TGCAGCGTTGTAGCAGGGGACTCCAATCAGCCCCAGCATTTT
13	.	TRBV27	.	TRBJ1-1	CASSSRVGKEAFF	TGTGCCAGCAGCTCTAGGGTTGGAAAAGAAGCTTTCTTT
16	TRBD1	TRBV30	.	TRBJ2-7	CAWSVTWTGSRYEQYF	TGTGCCTGGAGTGTTACATGGACAGGGTCGCGGTACGAGCAGTACTTC
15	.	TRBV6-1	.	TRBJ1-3	CASSEGGTSGNTIYF	TGTGCCAGCAGTGAAGGGGGCACCTCTGGAAACACCATATATTTT
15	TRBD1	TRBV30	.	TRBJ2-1	CAAGPGQGSYNEQFF	TGTGCCGCTGGCCCAGGACAGGGGTCTTACAATGAGCAGTTCTTC
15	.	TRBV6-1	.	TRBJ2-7	CASQAGASVAYEQYF	TGTGCCAGCCAAGCCGGGGCGTCTGTGGCCTACGAGCAGTACTTC
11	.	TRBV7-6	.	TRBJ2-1	CASSTDNEQFF	TGTGCCAGCAGCACCGACAATGAGCAGTTCTTC
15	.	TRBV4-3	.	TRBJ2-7	CASSQDEVSGNEQYF	TGCGCCAGCAGCCAAGATGAAGTATCCGGGAACGAGCAGTACTTC
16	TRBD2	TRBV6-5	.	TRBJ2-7	CASSYWSGGPKFEQYF	TGTGCCAGCAGTTACTGGTCGGGAGGGCCTAAGTTCGAGCAGTACTTC
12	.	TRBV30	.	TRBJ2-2	CASFSNTGELFF	TGTGCCTCTTTTTCGAACACCGGGGAGCTGTTTTTT
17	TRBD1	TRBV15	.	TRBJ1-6	CATSTRTGETYNSPLHF	TGTGCCACCAGCACCCGGACAGGGGAGACCTATAATTCACCCCTCCACTTT
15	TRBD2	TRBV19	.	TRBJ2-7	CASSPGLAPSYEQYF	TGTGCCAGTAGTCCGGGACTAGCGCCTTCCTACGAGCAGTACTTC
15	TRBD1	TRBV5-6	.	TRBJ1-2	CASSLGGTANYGYTF	TGTGCCAGCAGCTTGGGGGGGACAGCTAACTATGGCTACACCTTC
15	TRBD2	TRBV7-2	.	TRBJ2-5	CASSRLAGVGETQYF	TGTGCCAGCAGCCGTCTAGCGGGAGTAGGAGAGACCCAGTACTTC
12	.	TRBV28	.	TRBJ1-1	CASRGGDTEAFF	TGTGCCAGCAGGGGGGGGGACACTGAAGCTTTCTTT